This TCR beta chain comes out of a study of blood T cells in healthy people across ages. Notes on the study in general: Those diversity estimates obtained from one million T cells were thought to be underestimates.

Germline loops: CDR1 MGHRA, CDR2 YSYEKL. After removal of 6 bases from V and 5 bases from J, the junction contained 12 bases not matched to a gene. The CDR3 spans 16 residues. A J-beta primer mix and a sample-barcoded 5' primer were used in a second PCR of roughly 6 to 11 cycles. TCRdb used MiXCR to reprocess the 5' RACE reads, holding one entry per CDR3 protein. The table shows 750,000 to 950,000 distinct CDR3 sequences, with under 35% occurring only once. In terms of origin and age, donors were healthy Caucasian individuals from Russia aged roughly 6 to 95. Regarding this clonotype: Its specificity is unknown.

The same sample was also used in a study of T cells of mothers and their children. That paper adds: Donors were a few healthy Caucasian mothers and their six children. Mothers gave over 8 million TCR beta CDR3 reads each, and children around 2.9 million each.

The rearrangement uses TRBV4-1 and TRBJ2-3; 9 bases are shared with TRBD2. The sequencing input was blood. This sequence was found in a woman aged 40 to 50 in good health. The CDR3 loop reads CASRQQAGGGGDTQYF. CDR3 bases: TGCGCCAGCAGGCAACAAGCGGGGGGCGGGGGAGATACGCAGTATTTT.